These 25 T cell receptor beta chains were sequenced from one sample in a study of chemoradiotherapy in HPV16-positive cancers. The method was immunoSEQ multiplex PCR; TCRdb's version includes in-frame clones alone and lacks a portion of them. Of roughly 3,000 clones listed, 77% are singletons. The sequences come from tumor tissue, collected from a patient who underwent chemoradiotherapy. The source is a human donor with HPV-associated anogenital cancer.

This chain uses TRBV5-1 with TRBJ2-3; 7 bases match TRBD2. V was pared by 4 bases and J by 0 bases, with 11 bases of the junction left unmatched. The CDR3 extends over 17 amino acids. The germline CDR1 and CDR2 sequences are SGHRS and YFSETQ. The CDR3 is CASSRGQRGLSTDTQYF. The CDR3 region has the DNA TGCGCCAGCAGCCGAGGGCAGCGGGGTCTTAGCACAGATACGCAGTATTTT.

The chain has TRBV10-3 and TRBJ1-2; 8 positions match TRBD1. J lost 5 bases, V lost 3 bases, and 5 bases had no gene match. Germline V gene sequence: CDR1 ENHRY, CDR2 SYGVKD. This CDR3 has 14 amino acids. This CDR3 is CAISDMGQAYGYTF. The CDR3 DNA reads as TGTGCCATCAGTGATATGGGACAGGCTTATGGCTACACCTTC.

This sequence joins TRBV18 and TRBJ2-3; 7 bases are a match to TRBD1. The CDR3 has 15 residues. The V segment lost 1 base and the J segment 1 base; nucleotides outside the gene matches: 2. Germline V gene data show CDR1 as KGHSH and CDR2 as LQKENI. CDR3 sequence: CASSPLQGGTDTQYF. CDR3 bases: TGTGCCAGCTCACCACTGCAGGGGGGCACAGATACGCAGTATTTT.

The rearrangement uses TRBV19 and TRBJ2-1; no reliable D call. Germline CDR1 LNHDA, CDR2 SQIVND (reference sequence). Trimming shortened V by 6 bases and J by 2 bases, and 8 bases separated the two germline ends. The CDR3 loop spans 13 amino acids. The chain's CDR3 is CASSLNPYNEQFF. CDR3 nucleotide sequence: TGTGCCAGTAGCCTTAACCCCTACAATGAGCAGTTCTTC.

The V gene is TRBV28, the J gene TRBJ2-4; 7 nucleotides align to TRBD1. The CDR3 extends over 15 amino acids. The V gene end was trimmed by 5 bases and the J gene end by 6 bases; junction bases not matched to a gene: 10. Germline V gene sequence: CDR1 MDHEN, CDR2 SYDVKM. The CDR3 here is CASSQTGFGANIQYF. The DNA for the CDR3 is TGTGCCAGCAGTCAGACAGGGTTTGGTGCAAACATTCAGTACTTC.

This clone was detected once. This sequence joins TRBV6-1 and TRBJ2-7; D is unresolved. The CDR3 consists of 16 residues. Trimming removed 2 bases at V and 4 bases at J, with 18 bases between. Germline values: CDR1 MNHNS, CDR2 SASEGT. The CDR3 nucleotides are TGTGCCAGCAGTGAATATTATGGGCAAAAGCCTTACGAGCAGTACTTC. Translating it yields CASSEYYGQKPYEQYF.

This CDR3 is CASSSRQWDGYTF. CDR3 bases: TGTGCCAGCTCATCAAGGCAGTGGGATGGCTACACCTTC. The genes are TRBV18 and TRBJ1-2; D call uncertain. V lost 5 bases and J 6 bases, leaving 13 bases between the germline ends. Germline V gene lookup returns CDR1 KGHSH and CDR2 LQKENI. This CDR3 has 13 amino acids.

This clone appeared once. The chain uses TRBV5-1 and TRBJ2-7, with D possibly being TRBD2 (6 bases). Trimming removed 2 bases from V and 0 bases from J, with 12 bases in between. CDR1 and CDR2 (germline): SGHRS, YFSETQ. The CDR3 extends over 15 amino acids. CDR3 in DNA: TGCGCCAGCAGCTTTTTGGACGGGAGCTCCTACGAGCAGTACTTC. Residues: CASSFLDGSSYEQYF.

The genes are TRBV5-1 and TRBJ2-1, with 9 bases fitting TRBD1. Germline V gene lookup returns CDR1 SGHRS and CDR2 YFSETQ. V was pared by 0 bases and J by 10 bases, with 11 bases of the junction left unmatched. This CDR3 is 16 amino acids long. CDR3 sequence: CASSLGVGDRVWEQFF. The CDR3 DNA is TGCGCCAGCAGCTTGGGGGTCGGGGACAGGGTTTGGGAGCAGTTCTTC.

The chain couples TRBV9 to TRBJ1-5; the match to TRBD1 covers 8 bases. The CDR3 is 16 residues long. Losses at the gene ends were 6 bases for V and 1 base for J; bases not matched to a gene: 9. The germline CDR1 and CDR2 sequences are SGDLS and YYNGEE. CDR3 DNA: TGTGCCAGCAACAATGCGGACAGGGAAAGCAATCAGCCCCAGCATTTT. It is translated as CASNNADRESNQPQHF. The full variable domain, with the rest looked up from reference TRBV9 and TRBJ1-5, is DSGVTQTPKHLITATGQRVTLRCSPRSGDLSVYWYQQSLDQGLQFLIQYYNGEERAKGNILERFSAQQFPDLHSELNLSSLELGDSALYFCASNNADRESNQPQHFGDGTRLSIL.

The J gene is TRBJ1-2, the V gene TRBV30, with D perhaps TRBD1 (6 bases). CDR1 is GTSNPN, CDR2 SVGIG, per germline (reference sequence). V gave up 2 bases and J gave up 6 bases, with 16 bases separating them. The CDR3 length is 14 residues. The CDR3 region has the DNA TGTGCCTGGAGTCGGACAGTTGGATCCGATGGCTACACCTTC. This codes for CAWSRTVGSDGYTF.

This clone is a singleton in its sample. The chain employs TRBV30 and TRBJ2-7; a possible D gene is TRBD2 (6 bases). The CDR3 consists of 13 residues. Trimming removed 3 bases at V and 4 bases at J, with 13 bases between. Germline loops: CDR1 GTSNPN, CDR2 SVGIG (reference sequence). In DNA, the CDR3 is TGTGCCTGGAGCCTGGGGGGTCCATACGAGCAGTACTTC. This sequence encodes CAWSLGGPYEQYF.

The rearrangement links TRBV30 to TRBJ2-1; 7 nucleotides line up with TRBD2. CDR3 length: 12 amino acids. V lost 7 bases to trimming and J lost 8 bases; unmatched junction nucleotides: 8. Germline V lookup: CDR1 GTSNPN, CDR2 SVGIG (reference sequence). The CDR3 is CASRGRSDEQFF. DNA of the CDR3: TGTGCCTCCCGCGGGAGATCGGATGAGCAGTTCTTC. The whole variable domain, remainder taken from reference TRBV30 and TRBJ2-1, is SQTIHQWPATLVQPVGSPLSLECTVEGTSNPNLYWYRQAAGRGLQLLFYSVGIGQISSEVPQNLSASRPQDRQFILSSKKLLLSDSGFYLCASRGRSDEQFFGPGTRLTVL.

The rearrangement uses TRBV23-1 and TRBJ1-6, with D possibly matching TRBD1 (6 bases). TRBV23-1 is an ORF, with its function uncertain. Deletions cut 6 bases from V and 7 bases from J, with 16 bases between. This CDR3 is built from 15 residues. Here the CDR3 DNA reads TGCGCCAGCAGCCCACAGGGATGGGGAAATTCACCCCTCCACTTT. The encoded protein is CASSPQGWGNSPLHF.

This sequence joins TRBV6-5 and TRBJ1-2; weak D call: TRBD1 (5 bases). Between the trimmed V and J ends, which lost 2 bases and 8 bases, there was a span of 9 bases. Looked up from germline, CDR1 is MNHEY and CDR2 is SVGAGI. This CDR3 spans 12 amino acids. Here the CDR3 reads CASSYAGFGYTF. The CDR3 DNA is TGTGCCAGCAGTTACGCAGGGTTCGGCTACACCTTC.

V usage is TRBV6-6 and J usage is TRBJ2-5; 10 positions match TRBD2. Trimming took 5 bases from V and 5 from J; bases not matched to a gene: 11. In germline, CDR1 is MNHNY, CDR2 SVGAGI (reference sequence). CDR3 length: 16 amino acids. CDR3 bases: TGTGCCAGCAGTGCCTCCGGGACTAGCGCTGAGGAGACCCAGTACTTC. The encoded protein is CASSASGTSAEETQYF.

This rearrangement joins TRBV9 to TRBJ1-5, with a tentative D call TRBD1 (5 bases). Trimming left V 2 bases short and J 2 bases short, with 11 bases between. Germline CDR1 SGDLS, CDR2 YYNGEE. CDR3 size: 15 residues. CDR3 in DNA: TGTGCCAGCAGCGTCGGGGCCGAAGGCAATCAGCCCCAGCATTTT. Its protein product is CASSVGAEGNQPQHF.

In DNA, the CDR3 is TGCAGCGTTACCGAAACAGGGAACGAGCAGTACTTC. Translating it yields CSVTETGNEQYF. The chain employs TRBV29-1 and TRBJ2-7; D perhaps matches TRBD1 (6 bases). The CDR3 covers 12 residues. CDR1 and CDR2 from the germline V gene are SQVTM and ANQGSEA. The V gene lost 5 bases and the J gene lost 5 bases, with 13 bases spanning the gap.

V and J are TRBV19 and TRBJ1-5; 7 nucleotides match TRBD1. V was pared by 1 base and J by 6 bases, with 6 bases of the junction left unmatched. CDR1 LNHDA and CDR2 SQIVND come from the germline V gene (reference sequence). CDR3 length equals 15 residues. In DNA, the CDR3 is TGTGCCAGTAGTATAGCCGGCCCAGGGGGTCAGCCCCAGCATTTT. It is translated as CASSIAGPGGQPQHF.

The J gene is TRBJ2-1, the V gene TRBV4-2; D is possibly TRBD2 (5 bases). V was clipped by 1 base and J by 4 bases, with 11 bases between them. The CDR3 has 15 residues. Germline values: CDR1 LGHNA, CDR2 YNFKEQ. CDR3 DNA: TGTGCCAGCAGCCAAGGTCTAGCTGTGTACAATGAGCAGTTCTTC. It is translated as CASSQGLAVYNEQFF.

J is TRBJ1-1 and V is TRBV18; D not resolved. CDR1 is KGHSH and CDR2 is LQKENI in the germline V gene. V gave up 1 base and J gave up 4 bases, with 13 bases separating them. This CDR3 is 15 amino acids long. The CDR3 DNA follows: TGTGCCAGCTCACCACTAGTACAGATCGGCACTGAAGCTTTCTTT. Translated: CASSPLVQIGTEAFF.

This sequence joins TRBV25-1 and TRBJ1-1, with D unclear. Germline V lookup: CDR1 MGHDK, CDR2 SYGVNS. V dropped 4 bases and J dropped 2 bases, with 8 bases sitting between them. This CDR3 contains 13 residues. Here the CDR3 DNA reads TGTGCCAGCAGTGCGGCTAGAAACACTGAAGCTTTCTTT. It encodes CASSAARNTEAFF.

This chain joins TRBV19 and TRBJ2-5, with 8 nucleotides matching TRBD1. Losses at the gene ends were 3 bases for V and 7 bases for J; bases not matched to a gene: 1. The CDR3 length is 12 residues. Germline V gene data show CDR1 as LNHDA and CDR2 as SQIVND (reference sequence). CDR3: CASSMGTGTQYF. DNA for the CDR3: TGTGCCAGTAGTATGGGGACAGGGACCCAGTACTTC. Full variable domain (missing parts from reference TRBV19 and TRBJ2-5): DGGITQSPKYLFRKEGQNVTLSCEQNLNHDAMYWYRQDPGQGLRLIYYSQIVNDFQKGDIAEGYSVSREKKESFPLTVTSAQKNPTAFYLCASSMGTGTQYFGPGTRLLVL.

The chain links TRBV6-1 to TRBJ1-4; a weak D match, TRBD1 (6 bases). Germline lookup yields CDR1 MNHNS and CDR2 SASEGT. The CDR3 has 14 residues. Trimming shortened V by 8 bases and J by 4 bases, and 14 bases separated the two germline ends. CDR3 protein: CASGQDSYNEKLFF. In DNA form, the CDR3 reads TGTGCCAGCGGTCAGGACAGCTATAATGAAAAACTGTTTTTT.

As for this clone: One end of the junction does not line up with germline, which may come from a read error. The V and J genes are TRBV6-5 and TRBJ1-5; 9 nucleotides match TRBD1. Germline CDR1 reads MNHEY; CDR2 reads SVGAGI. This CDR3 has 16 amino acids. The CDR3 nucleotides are TGTGCCAGCACTTACACCGACAGGGGGGGCGATCAGCCCCAGCATTTT. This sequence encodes CASTYTDRGGDQPQHF.